Listed below are T cell receptor beta chains from one sample, sequenced in a study of CD8 T cells in Susac syndrome. A single record per CDR3 protein comes from TCRdb applying MiXCR to the immunoSEQ multiplex PCR reads. This table has tens of thousands of distinct CDR3 sequences, roughly 95% appearing once. Sequencing was done on a sample of CD4+ T cells from PBMCs. The receptors originated from a human donor with multiple sclerosis. Each CDR3 is given with its conserved first and last residue. D genes are given only for firm matches. Size tells how often a clone was seen (once, few, many) or the class of an expanded clone, and some rows leave it out.

d_call,v_call,clone_size,j_call,cdr3_aa,cdr3_nt
-,TRBV24-1,-,TRBJ1-5,CATQATGSSNQPQHF,TGTGCCACCCAAGCAACAGGGTCTAGCAATCAGCCCCAGCATTTT
TRBD2,TRBV7-2,-,TRBJ2-1,CASSLQSGGARNEQFF,TGTGCCAGCAGCTTACAAAGCGGGGGGGCGCGGAATGAGCAGTTCTTC
-,TRBV11-2,-,TRBJ1-6,CASSYRGVGSPLHF,TGTGCCAGCAGCTACCGGGGGGTTGGCTCACCCCTCCACTTT
TRBD1,TRBV3-1,-,TRBJ1-2,CASSHGTGTYGYTF,TGTGCCAGCAGCCATGGGACAGGAACTTATGGCTACACCTTC
-,TRBV20-1,-,TRBJ1-2,CSASDHYGYTF,TGCAGTGCTAGCGACCACTATGGCTACACCTTC
-,TRBV2,once,TRBJ2-3,CASSEMQRTSTDTQYF,TGTGCCAGCAGTGAGATGCAGCGGACTAGCACAGATACGCAGTATTTT
-,TRBV5-8,-,TRBJ2-5,CASSPAYDRRETQYF,TGTGCCAGCAGCCCAGCTTATGATAGGAGGGAGACCCAGTACTTC
TRBD2,TRBV7-9,-,TRBJ2-2,CASRTSGPKAGGELFF,TGTGCCAGCAGGACTAGCGGGCCCAAGGCGGGCGGGGAGCTGTTTTTT
TRBD1,TRBV12-3/TRBV12-4,-,TRBJ1-1,CASRPGQGGTEAFF,TGTGCCAGCAGGCCCGGACAGGGAGGCACTGAAGCTTTCTTT
-,TRBV12-3/TRBV12-4,-,TRBJ1-3,CASITLSGNTIYF,TGTGCCAGCATCACCCTATCTGGAAACACCATATATTTT
-,TRBV7-9,-,TRBJ2-1,CASSLAPNEQFF,TGTGCCAGCAGCTTAGCACCCAATGAGCAGTTCTTC
-,TRBV11-2,-,TRBJ2-3,CASSLGGGADTQYF,TGTGCCAGCAGCTTAGGGGGGGGCGCAGATACGCAGTATTTT
TRBD1,TRBV6-5,-,TRBJ2-3,CASSYGDRGDTQYF,TGTGCCAGCAGTTACGGCGACAGGGGGGATACGCAGTATTTT
TRBD1,TRBV24-1,-,TRBJ1-2,CATSRDSNYGYTF,TGTGCCACCAGCCGGGACAGTAACTATGGCTACACCTTC
TRBD1,TRBV5-1,-,TRBJ2-2,CASSRRTGTGAGELFF,TGCGCCAGCAGCAGAAGGACAGGGACCGGAGCCGGGGAGCTGTTTTTT
-,TRBV24-1,-,TRBJ2-3,CATSVGEPTDTQYF,TGTGCCACCAGTGTCGGAGAGCCCACAGATACGCAGTATTTT